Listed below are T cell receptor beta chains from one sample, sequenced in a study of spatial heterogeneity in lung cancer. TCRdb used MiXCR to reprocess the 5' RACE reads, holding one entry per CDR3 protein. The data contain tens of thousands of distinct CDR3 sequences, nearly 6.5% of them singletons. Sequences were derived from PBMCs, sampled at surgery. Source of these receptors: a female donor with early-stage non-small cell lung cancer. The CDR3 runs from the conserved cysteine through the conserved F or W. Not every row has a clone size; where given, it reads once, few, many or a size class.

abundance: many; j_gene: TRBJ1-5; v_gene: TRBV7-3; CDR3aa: CASSFRANQPQHF
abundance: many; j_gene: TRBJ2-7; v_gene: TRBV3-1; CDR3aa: CASSQDRSPHEQYF
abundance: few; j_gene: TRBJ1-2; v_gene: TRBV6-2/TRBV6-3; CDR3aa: CASGDYGYTF
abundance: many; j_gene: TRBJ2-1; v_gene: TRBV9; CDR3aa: CASSGSSGVSGEQFF
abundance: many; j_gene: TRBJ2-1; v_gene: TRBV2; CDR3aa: CASSEPNNEQFF
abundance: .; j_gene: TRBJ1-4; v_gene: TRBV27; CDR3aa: CASKDVFSEEKLFF
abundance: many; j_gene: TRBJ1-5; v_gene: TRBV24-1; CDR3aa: CATAQGNQPQHF
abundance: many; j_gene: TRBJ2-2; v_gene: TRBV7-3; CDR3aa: CASSLLAGSNTGELFF
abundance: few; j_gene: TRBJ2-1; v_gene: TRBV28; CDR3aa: CASSLKSGMINEQFF
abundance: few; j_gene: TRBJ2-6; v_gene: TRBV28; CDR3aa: CASSPWGSGANVLTF
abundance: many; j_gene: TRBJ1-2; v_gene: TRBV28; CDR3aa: CASSLGEGFHGYTF
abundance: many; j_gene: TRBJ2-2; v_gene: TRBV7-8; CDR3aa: CASSVGPAGPTGELFF
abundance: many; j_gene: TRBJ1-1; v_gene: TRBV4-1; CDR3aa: CASSQKTVNTEAFF
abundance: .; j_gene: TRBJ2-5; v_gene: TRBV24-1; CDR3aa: CATSDLGTPQETQYF
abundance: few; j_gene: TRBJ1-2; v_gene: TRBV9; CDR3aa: CASSVNQEGRDRGGYTF
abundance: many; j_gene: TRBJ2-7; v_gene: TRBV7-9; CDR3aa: CASSPLARTYEQYF
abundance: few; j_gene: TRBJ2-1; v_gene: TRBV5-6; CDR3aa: CASSLEGIGHYNEQFF
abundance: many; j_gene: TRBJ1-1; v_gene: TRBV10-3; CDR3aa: CAISEEGTGDTEAFF
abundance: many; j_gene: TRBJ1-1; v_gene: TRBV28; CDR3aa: CASIQTMNTEAFF
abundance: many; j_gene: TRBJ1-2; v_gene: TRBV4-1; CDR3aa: CASSQDPWDYGYTF
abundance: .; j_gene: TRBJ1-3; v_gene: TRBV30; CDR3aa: CAWSSRPVVSGNTIYF
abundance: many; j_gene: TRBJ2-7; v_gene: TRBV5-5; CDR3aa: CASSPLSYPFLRYF
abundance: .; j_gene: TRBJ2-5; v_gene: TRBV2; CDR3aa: CASSLASGGQETQYF
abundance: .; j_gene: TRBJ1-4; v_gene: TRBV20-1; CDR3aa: CSAWGRTTNEKLFF
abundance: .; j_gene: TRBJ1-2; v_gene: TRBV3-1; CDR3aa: CASSPDSWRGYTF